This entry features one TCR beta chain sequence. This sample is part of a study of blood T cell repertoires in COVID-19. In the study overall: Acute and convalescent COVID-19 samples came from the United States, Italy and Spain.

Assay: immunoSEQ multiplex PCR; the TCRdb copy retains only in-frame clones and omits some. This sample has 85,000 to 100,000 clones, with 84% found just once. This receptor was obtained from a woman aged 60-75 years with acute or convalescent COVID-19. Sequenced material: peripheral blood.

This chain's CDR3 is CASSLEGVVQPQHF. For the CDR3, the DNA is TGTGCCAGCAGCTTGGAGGGAGTGGTTCAGCCCCAGCATTTT. V gene TRBV5-5 combines with J gene TRBJ1-5; D gene unclear. V lost 0 bases, J lost 6 bases, and 10 bases lay in between. This CDR3 is 14 amino acids long. CDR1 and CDR2 from the germline V gene are SGHKS and YYEKEE (reference sequence). The whole variable domain, remainder taken from reference TRBV5-5 and TRBJ1-5, is DAGVTQSPTHLIKTRGQQVTLRCSPISGHKSVSWYQQVLGQGPQFIFQYYEKEERGRGNFPDRFSARQFPNYSSELNVNALLLGDSALYLCASSLEGVVQPQHFGDGTRLSIL.